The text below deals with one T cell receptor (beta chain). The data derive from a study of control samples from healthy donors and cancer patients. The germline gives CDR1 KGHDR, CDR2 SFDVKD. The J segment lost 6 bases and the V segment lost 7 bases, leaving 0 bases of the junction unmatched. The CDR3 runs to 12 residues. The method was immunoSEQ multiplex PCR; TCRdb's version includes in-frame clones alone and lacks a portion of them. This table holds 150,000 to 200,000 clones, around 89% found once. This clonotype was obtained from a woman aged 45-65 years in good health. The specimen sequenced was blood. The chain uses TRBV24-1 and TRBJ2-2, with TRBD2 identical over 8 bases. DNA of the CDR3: TGTGCCACCAGGCGGGAGGCCGGGGAGCTGTTTTTT. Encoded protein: CATRREAGELFF.